A single sample gave rise to the 25 T cell receptor beta chains below, sequenced in a study of Ad26.COV2.S vaccination and SARS-CoV-2 variants (dated by TCRdb to about 2021). Libraries came from the immunoSEQ multiplex PCR assay. Here the immuneACCESS table is served through TCRdb, limited to in-frame sequences with V and J called. Missing clones are a known gap in these copies; in checked studies unresolved V genes cover under half, and the rest lacks a known reason. The sample table holds 400,000 to 500,000 clones, of which roughly 90% were seen once. Together, the top ten hold about 3.5% of the sample. Explained via the paper, the treatment or condition label denotes: some 19 received Ad26.COV2.S at low or high dose, single or two shots; a few received placebo; per-sample allocation not given. Repertoires of vaccine and placebo recipients were sequenced from samples collected on day 63 after the first injection.

The source was peripheral blood, collected in a trial of Ad26.COV2.S vaccine versus placebo. Every receptor here comes from a person aged 18-60 years who received the Ad26.COV2.S COVID-19 vaccine or a placebo.

The CDR3 DNA sequence: TGTGCCAGCAGCCTAGATCTGGGGCAGGGGACTGAAGCTTTCTTT. This codes for CASSLDLGQGTEAFF. The genes are TRBV7-2 and TRBJ1-1; the D gene is possibly TRBD1 (6 bases). CDR1 SGHTA and CDR2 FQGNSA come from the germline V gene. The V gene lost 5 bases and the J gene lost 5 bases, with 18 bases spanning the gap. This CDR3 has 15 amino acids.

This clone was detected once. The V gene is TRBV4-2, the J gene TRBJ2-1; no reliable D call. Deletions cut 1 base from V and 6 bases from J, with 7 bases between. The CDR3 has 13 amino acids. Germline CDR1 LGHNA, CDR2 YNFKEQ. This CDR3 is CASSQARLNEQFF. For the CDR3, the DNA is TGTGCCAGCAGCCAAGCCCGTCTCAATGAGCAGTTCTTC.

The rearrangement joins TRBV19 to TRBJ1-1; D unresolved. With 3 bases removed from V and 4 bases from J, the gap between germline ends came to 12 bases. Germline lookup yields CDR1 LNHDA and CDR2 SQIVND (reference sequence). The CDR3 contains 14 residues. CDR3 sequence: CASSMGGSGTEAFF. DNA for the CDR3: TGTGCCAGTAGTATGGGCGGATCGGGCACTGAAGCTTTCTTT.

This rearrangement joins TRBV6-5 to TRBJ2-3; 10 nucleotides match TRBD2. Germline V CDR1 and CDR2: MNHEY, SVGAGI. J lost 7 bases, V lost 6 bases, and 10 bases had no gene match. This CDR3 has 15 residues. The CDR3 sequence is CASRAGGSQMNTQYF. DNA of the CDR3: TGTGCCAGCAGAGCGGGGGGGTCCCAAATGAATACGCAGTATTTT.

This clone appeared once. J is TRBJ1-1 and V is TRBV10-3; D not resolved. Trimming removed 10 bases from V and 1 base from J, with 13 bases in between. Looked up from germline, CDR1 is ENHRY and CDR2 is SYGVKD. The CDR3 is 13 amino acids. CDR3 loop: CASASDKNTEAFF. DNA of the CDR3: TGTGCCAGCGCGTCTGACAAGAACACTGAAGCTTTCTTT.

J is TRBJ2-3 and V is TRBV7-2, with 8 bases aligning to TRBD1. Germline V lookup: CDR1 SGHTA, CDR2 FQGNSA. V lost 2 bases to trimming and J lost 4 bases; unmatched junction nucleotides: 5. The CDR3 extends over 15 amino acids. In DNA, the CDR3 is TGTGCCAGCAGCTTAATTGGACAGGGAGCAGATACGCAGTATTTT. Translated: CASSLIGQGADTQYF. The entire variable domain, with the rest obtained from reference TRBV7-2 and TRBJ2-3, is as follows: GAGVSQSPSNKVTEKGKDVELRCDPISGHTALYWYRQSLGQGLEFLIYFQGNSAPDKSGLPSDRFSAERTGGSVSTLTIQRTQQEDSAVYLCASSLIGQGADTQYFGPGTRLTVL.

The genes are TRBV24-1 and TRBJ2-3; D uncertain. CDR1 KGHDR and CDR2 SFDVKD come from the germline V gene. The CDR3 contains 12 residues. V was shortened by 1 base and J by 6 bases, with 4 bases between the two germline ends. The CDR3: CATSDFSDTQYF. The CDR3 DNA follows: TGTGCCACCAGTGATTTTTCGGATACGCAGTATTTT.

This clone has more than one count but fewer than ten. The rearrangement joins TRBV30 to TRBJ2-3; D tentatively reads TRBD1 or TRBD2 (5 bases each). Deletions cut 5 bases from V and 5 bases from J, with 11 bases between. This CDR3 region has 12 residues. The germline gives CDR1 GTSNPN, CDR2 SVGIG (reference sequence). In nucleotides, the CDR3 is TGTGCCTGGGGTGAGGGGTTAGATACGCAGTATTTT. Its translation: CAWGEGLDTQYF.

V gene TRBV30 combines with J gene TRBJ2-7; 9 nucleotides match TRBD1. Germline values: CDR1 GTSNPN, CDR2 SVGIG (reference sequence). J lost 3 bases, V lost 2 bases, and 23 bases had no gene match. The CDR3 spans 20 residues. DNA for the CDR3: TGTGCCTGGAGTTTATTTCCGGGACAGGGACCCAATATAGGCGACTACGAGCAGTACTTC. This sequence encodes CAWSLFPGQGPNIGDYEQYF. The full variable domain, with the rest looked up from reference TRBV30 and TRBJ2-7, is SQTIHQWPATLVQPVGSPLSLECTVEGTSNPNLYWYRQAAGRGLQLLFYSVGIGQISSEVPQNLSASRPQDRQFILSSKKLLLSDSGFYLCAWSLFPGQGPNIGDYEQYFGPGTRLTVT.

The chain recombines TRBV7-3 with TRBJ2-1; maybe TRBD2 (6 bases). CDR1 is SGHTA and CDR2 is FQGTGA in the germline V gene. The CDR3 totals 13 residues. Trimming left V 6 bases short and J 6 bases short, with 12 bases between. In DNA form, the CDR3 reads TGTGCCAGCAGTTCTACCGGGGGCAATGAGCAGTTCTTC. Residues: CASSSTGGNEQFF. Full variable domain (outside the CDR3, taken from reference TRBV7-3 and TRBJ2-1): GAGVSQTPSNKVTEKGKYVELRCDPISGHTALYWYRQSLGQGPEFLIYFQGTGAADDSGLPNDRFFAVRPEGSVSTLKIQRTERGDSAVYLCASSSTGGNEQFFGPGTRLTVL.

In this sample, this clone turned up a few times. The genes are TRBV6-5 and TRBJ1-6; no clear D. This CDR3 is built from 16 residues. Germline V CDR1 and CDR2: MNHEY, SVGAGI. The V and J ends lost 4 bases and 7 bases respectively, with 17 bases between them. CDR3 protein: CASSLRILPGNSPLHF. CDR3 DNA sequence: TGTGCCAGCAGTTTACGGATACTCCCGGGGAATTCACCCCTCCACTTT.

CDR3 residues: CASSLGGGNTEAFF. CDR3 coding DNA: TGTGCCAGCAGCTTAGGAGGTGGGAACACTGAAGCTTTCTTT. The genes are TRBV13 and TRBJ1-1; no clear D. The CDR3 totals 14 residues. V was cut by 0 bases and J by 1 base, with 6 bases left in between. In germline, CDR1 is PRHDT, CDR2 FYEKMQ (reference sequence).

This chain joins TRBV19 and TRBJ1-1; D is uncertain. Germline lookup yields CDR1 LNHDA and CDR2 SQIVND (reference sequence). The CDR3 is 14 residues long. The V end lost 3 bases, the J end lost 2 bases, and 10 bases lay between the germline ends. The CDR3 here is CASSIGSSNTEAFF. The DNA for the CDR3 is TGTGCCAGTAGTATTGGAAGTAGTAACACTGAAGCTTTCTTT. The full variable domain, in which reference TRBV19 and TRBJ1-1 provide the parts outside the CDR3, is DGGITQSPKYLFRKEGQNVTLSCEQNLNHDAMYWYRQDPGQGLRLIYYSQIVNDFQKGDIAEGYSVSREKKESFPLTVTSAQKNPTAFYLCASSIGSSNTEAFFGQGTRLTVV.

The V and J genes are TRBV7-8 and TRBJ2-5; D is possibly TRBD2 (5 bases). The ends were cut back, 5 bases at V and 1 base at J, with 11 bases in the middle. The CDR3 runs 14 residues. Looked up from germline, CDR1 is SGHVS and CDR2 is FQNEAQ. CDR3 coding DNA: TGTGCCAGCAGCCGAGGGTTGGTCCAAGAGACCCAGTACTTC. Translating it yields CASSRGLVQETQYF.

The chain has TRBV6-2 or TRBV6-3 and TRBJ2-1, with D unresolved. The germline CDR1 and CDR2 sequences are MNHEY and SVGEGT. The CDR3 length is 13 residues. V dropped 2 bases and J dropped 9 bases, with 11 bases sitting between them. Written as DNA, the CDR3 is TGTGCCAGCAGTTACGTCGCGACGATTGAGCAGTTCTTC. Its translation is CASSYVATIEQFF.

The chain links TRBV19 to TRBJ1-1; D is undetermined. Germline V gives CDR1 LNHDA, CDR2 SQIVND (reference sequence). Trimming pared 2 bases from V and 0 bases from J, leaving 10 bases between. The CDR3 covers 15 residues. CDR3 sequence: CASSISDLVNTEAFF. The DNA for the CDR3 is TGTGCCAGTAGTATATCGGACTTAGTGAACACTGAAGCTTTCTTT. The complete variable domain, with remaining parts taken from reference TRBV19 and TRBJ1-1, reads DGGITQSPKYLFRKEGQNVTLSCEQNLNHDAMYWYRQDPGQGLRLIYYSQIVNDFQKGDIAEGYSVSREKKESFPLTVTSAQKNPTAFYLCASSISDLVNTEAFFGQGTRLTVV.

This chain uses TRBV29-1 with TRBJ1-4; TRBD1 matches at 7 bases. The ends lost 6 bases at V and 8 bases at J; junction bases unmatched: 9. CDR3 length equals 13 residues. The germline V gene has CDR1 SQVTM and CDR2 ANQGSEA. The CDR3 coding sequence is TGCAGCGTCATGGGCACAGGGGAAGAAAAACTGTTTTTT. Translation gives CSVMGTGEEKLFF.

In its sample, this clone was seen once. V and J are TRBV2 and TRBJ1-1; D unclear. Deletions cut 6 bases from V and 0 bases from J, with 11 bases between. Per the germline V gene, CDR1 is SNHLY and CDR2 is FYNNEI. The CDR3 spans 14 residues. The DNA for the CDR3 is TGTGCCAGCAGAGAGCTTCCCGTGAACACTGAAGCTTTCTTT. Protein sequence: CASRELPVNTEAFF. Full variable domain (rest looked up from reference TRBV2 and TRBJ1-1): EPEVTQTPSHQVTQMGQEVILRCVPISNHLYFYWYRQILGQKVEFLVSFYNNEISEKSEIFDDQFSVERPDGSNFTLKIRSTKLEDSAMYFCASRELPVNTEAFFGQGTRLTVV.

The chain joins TRBV18 to TRBJ2-3, with TRBD1 matching over 10 bases. Germline lookup yields CDR1 KGHSH and CDR2 LQKENI. Trimming at V came to 3 bases and at J to 3 bases, leaving 6 bases not matched to a gene. There are 16 residues in the CDR3. Here the CDR3 DNA reads TGTGCCAGCTCACCCCAGGGACAGGGGATTACAGATACGCAGTATTTT. As protein: CASSPQGQGITDTQYF.

This chain uses TRBV19 with TRBJ2-3, with no clear D. Germline CDR1 LNHDA, CDR2 SQIVND (reference sequence). The V end was cut by 0 bases, the J end by 5 bases, with 21 bases between. The CDR3 is 18 amino acids. The CDR3 region is CASSIDFRGYTLGDTQYF. The CDR3 coding sequence is TGTGCCAGTAGTATAGACTTCCGCGGATACACCCTGGGAGATACGCAGTATTTT.

The gene calls are TRBV15 and TRBJ1-2, with TRBD1 as a possible D gene (6 bases). V lost 0 bases and J 8 bases, leaving 10 bases between the germline ends. Germline V gene data show CDR1 as LNHNV and CDR2 as YYDKDF (reference sequence). The CDR3 totals 13 residues. CDR3 loop: CATSRETGKGYTF. The CDR3 DNA reads as TGTGCCACCAGCAGAGAAACAGGGAAAGGCTACACCTTC. The full variable domain, completed using reference TRBV15 and TRBJ1-2, is DAMVIQNPRYQVTQFGKPVTLSCSQTLNHNVMYWYQQKSSQAPKLLFHYYDKDFNNEADTPDNFQSRRPNTSFCFLDIRSPGLGDTAMYLCATSRETGKGYTFGSGTRLTVV.

This chain connects TRBV6-6 to TRBJ1-2, with D unclear. The germline V and J ends were trimmed by 5 bases and 3 bases, with 13 bases remaining between them. The CDR3 runs to 14 residues. Per the germline V gene, CDR1 is MNHNY and CDR2 is SVGAGI (reference sequence). The CDR3 DNA sequence: TGTGCCAGCAGTCACCGTAGGGCTCACTATGGCTACACCTTC. The encoded protein is CASSHRRAHYGYTF.

The chain employs TRBV2 and TRBJ2-1; D not resolved. V was clipped by 4 bases and J by 0 bases, with 4 bases between them. The CDR3 loop spans 13 amino acids. The germline CDR1 and CDR2 sequences are SNHLY and FYNNEI. Here the CDR3 DNA reads TGTGCCAGCAGTGCCGACTCCTACAATGAGCAGTTCTTC. Protein product: CASSADSYNEQFF.

The chain carries TRBV15 and TRBJ2-2, with D perhaps given as TRBD1 or TRBD2 (5 bases each). V was clipped by 1 base and J by 0 bases, with 12 bases between them. CDR1 and CDR2 from the germline V gene are LNHNV and YYDKDF (reference sequence). The CDR3 spans 17 residues. DNA of the CDR3: TGTGCCACCAGCAGAGGGTGGGGGATCACGAACACCGGGGAGCTGTTTTTT. Translated, it gives CATSRGWGITNTGELFF. Filled out from reference TRBV15 and TRBJ2-2, the complete variable domain reads DAMVIQNPRYQVTQFGKPVTLSCSQTLNHNVMYWYQQKSSQAPKLLFHYYDKDFNNEADTPDNFQSRRPNTSFCFLDIRSPGLGDTAMYLCATSRGWGITNTGELFFGEGSRLTVL.

The chain joins TRBV28 to TRBJ1-2, with 9 bases matching TRBD1. The CDR3 is made up of 14 amino acids. The germline gives CDR1 MDHEN, CDR2 SYDVKM. The junction had 4 bases not matched to a gene; V was cut back by 4 bases and J by 4 bases. In DNA form, the CDR3 reads TGTGCCAGCAGTTATCCGGGACAGGGCTATGGCTACACCTTC. Translating gives CASSYPGQGYGYTF.